A selection of T cell receptor beta chains follows, all from one sample in a study of graft-versus-host responses after intestinal transplantation. Clones were read by immunoSEQ multiplex PCR, and TCRdb kept only the in-frame ones, dropping some. The data hold tens of thousands of clones, with about 95% observed a single time. Their antigen targets remain unknown. The sample was unstimulated CD8+ T cells sorted from spleen or lymph node cells, taken before transplant. The origin of the receptors is a human donor who was the organ donor for an intestinal transplant. Each CDR3 is given with its conserved first and last residue. The D gene is left open where the match is weak. Size is stated for part of the rows, as once, few or many counts, or as a class when the clone is expanded.

d_call j_call v_call clone_size cdr3_aa cdr3_nt
. TRBJ2-7 TRBV6-1 . CASSEIGQPTYEQYF TGTGCCAGCAGTGAAATCGGCCAGCCAACCTACGAGCAGTACTTC
. TRBJ2-7 TRBV9 . CASSVGVGGVYEQYF TGTGCCAGCAGCGTAGGAGTGGGGGGCGTTTACGAGCAGTACTTC
. TRBJ1-1 TRBV5-4 . CASSLPANTEAFF TGTGCCAGCAGTTTACCAGCGAACACTGAAGCTTTCTTT
. TRBJ1-2 TRBV5-6 . CASSLAAADYGYTF TGTGCCAGCAGCTTGGCCGCGGCAGACTATGGCTACACCTTC
. TRBJ1-1 TRBV9 . CASSVSREPNTEAFF TGTGCCAGCAGCGTTTCCAGGGAACCCAACACTGAAGCTTTCTTT
. TRBJ1-1 TRBV6-5 . CASSYAQGESFF TGTGCCAGCAGTTACGCACAGGGCGAGAGTTTCTTT
. TRBJ2-1 TRBV7-2 once CASSLGFGPLNEQFF TGTGCCAGCAGCTTAGGCTTCGGGCCCTTAAATGAGCAGTTCTTC
. TRBJ1-1 TRBV2 . CASKVQNTEAFF TGTGCCAGCAAAGTACAGAACACTGAAGCTTTCTTT
. TRBJ2-4 TRBV11-2 . CASSPISGFGNIQYF TGTGCCAGCAGTCCTATCAGCGGGTTCGGGAACATTCAGTACTTC
. TRBJ2-5 TRBV4-2 . CASSQAAASYQETQYF TGTGCCAGCAGCCAAGCAGCCGCTAGTTACCAAGAGACCCAGTACTTC
TRBD1 TRBJ1-5 TRBV4-1 . CASSQASGTGFHQPQHF TGCGCCAGCAGCCAAGCCTCCGGGACAGGGTTTCACCAGCCCCAGCATTTT
. TRBJ2-7 TRBV7-9 . CASSPSAGRNSYEQYF TGTGCCAGCAGCCCCTCGGCAGGGCGAAACTCCTACGAGCAGTACTTC
. TRBJ2-1 TRBV11-2 . CASSFSNEQFF TGTGCCAGCAGCTTTAGCAATGAGCAGTTCTTC
. TRBJ1-1 TRBV7-3 . CASRFTNTEAFF TGTGCCAGCAGATTCACAAACACTGAAGCTTTCTTT
TRBD2 TRBJ2-1 TRBV7-3 . CASSLSPGTSEAHEQFF TGTGCCAGCAGCTTATCCCCCGGGACTAGCGAGGCCCATGAGCAGTTCTTC
. TRBJ1-4 TRBV5-4 . CASSPGGVEKLFF TGTGCCAGCAGCCCGGGGGGCGTAGAAAAACTGTTTTTT
. TRBJ2-1 TRBV15 . CATSNPGGASSNEQFF TGTGCCACCAGCAACCCAGGGGGGGCCTCCAGCAATGAGCAGTTCTTC
. TRBJ1-5 TRBV28 . CASSFLWGNQPQHF TGTGCCAGCAGTTTCCTCTGGGGCAATCAGCCCCAGCATTTT
TRBD1 TRBJ2-1 TRBV5-1 . CASSLVTGGVHEQFF TGCGCCAGCAGCTTGGTGACAGGGGGCGTTCATGAGCAGTTCTTC
. TRBJ1-3 TRBV7-9 . CASSLPGSGNTIYF TGTGCCAGCAGCTTACCAGGGAGTGGAAACACCATATATTTT
TRBD1 TRBJ2-1 TRBV4-1 . CASSRGQASYNEQFF TGCGCCAGCAGCCGTGGACAGGCCTCCTACAATGAGCAGTTCTTC
. TRBJ2-7 TRBV15 . CATSRDRAHEQYF TGTGCCACCAGCAGAGACAGGGCGCACGAGCAGTACTTC
. TRBJ2-7 TRBV28 . CASSLRAYEQYF TGTGCCAGCAGTTTAAGGGCTTACGAGCAGTACTTC
. TRBJ1-1 TRBV28 . CASSLWATEAFF TGTGCCAGCAGTTTATGGGCCACTGAAGCTTTCTTT
TRBD1 TRBJ1-5 TRBV19 . CASGGPQPQHF TGTGCCTCAGGGGGGCCTCAGCCCCAGCATTTT